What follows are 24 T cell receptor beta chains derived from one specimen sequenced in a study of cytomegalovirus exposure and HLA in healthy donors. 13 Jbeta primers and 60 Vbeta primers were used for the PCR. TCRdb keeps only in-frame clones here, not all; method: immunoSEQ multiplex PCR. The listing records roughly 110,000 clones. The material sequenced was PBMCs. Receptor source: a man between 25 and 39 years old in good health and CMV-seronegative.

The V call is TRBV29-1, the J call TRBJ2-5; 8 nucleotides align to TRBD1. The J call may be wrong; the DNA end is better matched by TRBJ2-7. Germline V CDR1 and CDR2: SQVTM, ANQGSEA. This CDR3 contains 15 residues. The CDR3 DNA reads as TGCAGCGTTGAACTCGACAGGGGCGGCAGCTACGAGCAGTACTTC. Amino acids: CSVELDRGGSYEQYF.

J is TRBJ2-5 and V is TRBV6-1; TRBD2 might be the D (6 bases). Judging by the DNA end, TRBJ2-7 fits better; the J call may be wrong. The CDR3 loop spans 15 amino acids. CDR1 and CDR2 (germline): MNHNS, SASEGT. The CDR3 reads CASSELGGSSYEQYF. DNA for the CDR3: TGTGCCAGCAGTGAACTCGGGGGAAGCTCCTACGAGCAGTACTTC.

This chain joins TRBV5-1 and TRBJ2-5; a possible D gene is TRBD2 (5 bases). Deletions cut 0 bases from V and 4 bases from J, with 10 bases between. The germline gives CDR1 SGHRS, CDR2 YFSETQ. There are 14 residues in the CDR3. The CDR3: CASSLERAGETQYF. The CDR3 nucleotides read TGCGCCAGCAGCTTGGAACGGGCGGGAGAGACCCAGTACTTC.

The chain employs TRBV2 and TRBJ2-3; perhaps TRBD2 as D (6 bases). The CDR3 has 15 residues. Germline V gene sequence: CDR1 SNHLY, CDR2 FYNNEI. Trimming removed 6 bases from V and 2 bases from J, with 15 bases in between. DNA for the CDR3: TGTGCCAGCAGGGAGGGTGGCGGGGCCACAGATACGCAGTATTTT. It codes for CASREGGGATDTQYF.

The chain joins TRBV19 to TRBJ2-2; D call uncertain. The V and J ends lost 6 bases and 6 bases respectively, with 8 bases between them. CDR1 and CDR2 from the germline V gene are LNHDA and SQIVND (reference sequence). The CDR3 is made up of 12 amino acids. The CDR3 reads CASRLWPGELFF. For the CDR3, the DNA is TGTGCCAGTAGACTATGGCCCGGGGAGCTGTTTTTT.

Here the CDR3 DNA reads TGTGCCAGCAGCCCCCTCGTCGGCGGCCAAAACATTCAGTACTTC. It yields the protein CASSPLVGGQNIQYF. The J gene is TRBJ2-4, the V gene TRBV11-1; D gene uncertain. V was shortened by 5 bases and J by 5 bases, with 16 bases between the two germline ends. This CDR3 region has 15 residues. From germline, CDR1 is SGHAT and CDR2 FQDESV (reference sequence).

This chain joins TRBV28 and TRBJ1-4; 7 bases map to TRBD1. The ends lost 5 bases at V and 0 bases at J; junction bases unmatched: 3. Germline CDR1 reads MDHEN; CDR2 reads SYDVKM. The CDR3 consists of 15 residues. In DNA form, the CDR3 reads TGTGCCAGCAGTCTGCAGGGGGCAACTAATGAAAAACTGTTTTTT. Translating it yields CASSLQGATNEKLFF.

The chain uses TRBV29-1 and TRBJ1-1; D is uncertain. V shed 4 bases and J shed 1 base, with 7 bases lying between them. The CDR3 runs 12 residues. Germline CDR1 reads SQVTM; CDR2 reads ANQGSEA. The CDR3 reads CSVARGNTEAFF. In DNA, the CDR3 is TGCAGCGTTGCGCGGGGGAACACTGAAGCTTTCTTT.

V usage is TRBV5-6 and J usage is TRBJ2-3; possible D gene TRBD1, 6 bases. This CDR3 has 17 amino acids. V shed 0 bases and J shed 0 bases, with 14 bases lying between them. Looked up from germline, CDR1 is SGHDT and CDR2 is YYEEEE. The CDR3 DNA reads TGTGCCAGCAGCTTGGTTGGGACACCCTTCAGCACAGATACGCAGTATTTT. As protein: CASSLVGTPFSTDTQYF.

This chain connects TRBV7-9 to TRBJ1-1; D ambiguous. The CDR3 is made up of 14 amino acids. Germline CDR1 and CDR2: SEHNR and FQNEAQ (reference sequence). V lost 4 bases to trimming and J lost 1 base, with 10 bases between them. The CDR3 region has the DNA TGTGCCAGCAGCTATACTGGTGCGAACACTGAAGCTTTCTTT. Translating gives CASSYTGANTEAFF.

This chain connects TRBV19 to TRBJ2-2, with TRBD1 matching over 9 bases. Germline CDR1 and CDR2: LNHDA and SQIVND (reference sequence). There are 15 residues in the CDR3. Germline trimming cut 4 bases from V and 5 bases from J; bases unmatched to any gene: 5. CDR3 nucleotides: TGTGCCAGTAGTAGGGACAGGGAAGGGACCGGGGAGCTGTTTTTT. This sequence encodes CASSRDREGTGELFF.

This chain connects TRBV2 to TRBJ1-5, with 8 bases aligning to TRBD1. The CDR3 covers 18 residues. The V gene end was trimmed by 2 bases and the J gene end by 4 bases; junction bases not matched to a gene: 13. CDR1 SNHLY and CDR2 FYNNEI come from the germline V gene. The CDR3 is CASSETAGGARNNQPQHF. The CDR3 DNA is TGTGCCAGCAGTGAAACGGCAGGGGGCGCGAGGAATAATCAGCCCCAGCATTTT.

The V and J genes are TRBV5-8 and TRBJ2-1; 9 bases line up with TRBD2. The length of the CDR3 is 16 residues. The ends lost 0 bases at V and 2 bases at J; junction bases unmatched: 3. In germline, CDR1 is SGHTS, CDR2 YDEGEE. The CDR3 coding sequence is TGTGCCAGCAGCTTGGGCGGCGGGGGGGCCTACAATGAGCAGTTCTTC. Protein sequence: CASSLGGGGAYNEQFF.

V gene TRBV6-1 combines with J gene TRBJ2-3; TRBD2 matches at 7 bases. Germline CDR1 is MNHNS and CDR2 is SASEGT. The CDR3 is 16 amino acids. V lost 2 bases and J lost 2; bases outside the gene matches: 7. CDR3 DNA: TGTGCCAGCAGTGAATACGGAGCGGGGCTCACAGATACGCAGTATTTT. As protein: CASSEYGAGLTDTQYF.

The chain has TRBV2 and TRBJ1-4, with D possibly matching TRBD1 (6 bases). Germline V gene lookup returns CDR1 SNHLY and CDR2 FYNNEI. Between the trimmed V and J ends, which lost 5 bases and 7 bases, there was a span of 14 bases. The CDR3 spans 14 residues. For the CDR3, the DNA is TGTGCCAGCAGTTGGGGGGGCAAGGTTGAAAAACTGTTTTTT. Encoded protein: CASSWGGKVEKLFF.

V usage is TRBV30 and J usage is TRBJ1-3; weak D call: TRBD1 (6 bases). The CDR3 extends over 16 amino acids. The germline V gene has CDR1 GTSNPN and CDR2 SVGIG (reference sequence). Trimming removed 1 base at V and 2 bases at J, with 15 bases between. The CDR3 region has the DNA TGTGCCTGGAGTGCCGCCGTAAGGACAGCTGGAAACACCATATATTTT. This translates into CAWSAAVRTAGNTIYF. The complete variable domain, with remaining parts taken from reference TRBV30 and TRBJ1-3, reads SQTIHQWPATLVQPVGSPLSLECTVEGTSNPNLYWYRQAAGRGLQLLFYSVGIGQISSEVPQNLSASRPQDRQFILSSKKLLLSDSGFYLCAWSAAVRTAGNTIYFGEGSWLTVV.

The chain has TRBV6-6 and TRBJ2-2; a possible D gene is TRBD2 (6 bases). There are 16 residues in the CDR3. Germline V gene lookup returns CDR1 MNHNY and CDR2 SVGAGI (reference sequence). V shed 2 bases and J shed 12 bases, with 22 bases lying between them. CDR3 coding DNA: TGTGCCAGCAGTTACGGGTATGGAGTCGGGGAGGAGAAGCTGTTTTTT. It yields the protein CASSYGYGVGEEKLFF.

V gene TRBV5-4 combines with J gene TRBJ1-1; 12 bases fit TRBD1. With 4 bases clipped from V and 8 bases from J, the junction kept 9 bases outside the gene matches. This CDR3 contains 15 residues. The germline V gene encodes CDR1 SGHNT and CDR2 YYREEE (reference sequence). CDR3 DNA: TGTGCCAGCAGCCGGAAGGGGACAGGGGGCCCGGAAGCTTTCTTT. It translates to CASSRKGTGGPEAFF.

CDR3 bases: TGCGCCAGCAGCCAAGACGGGTCCGGGGCCAACGTCCTGACTTTC. As protein: CASSQDGSGANVLTF. The chain employs TRBV4-3 and TRBJ2-6; D is ambiguous. With 0 bases removed from V and 4 bases from J, the gap between germline ends came to 7 bases. This CDR3 has 15 amino acids. In germline, CDR1 is LGHNA, CDR2 YSLEER.

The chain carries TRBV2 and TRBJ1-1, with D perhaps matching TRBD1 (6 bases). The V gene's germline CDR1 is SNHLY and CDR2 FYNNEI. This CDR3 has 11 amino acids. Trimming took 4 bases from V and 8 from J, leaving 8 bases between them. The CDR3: CASSVQGEAFF. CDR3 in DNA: TGTGCCAGCAGTGTCCAGGGGGAAGCTTTCTTT.

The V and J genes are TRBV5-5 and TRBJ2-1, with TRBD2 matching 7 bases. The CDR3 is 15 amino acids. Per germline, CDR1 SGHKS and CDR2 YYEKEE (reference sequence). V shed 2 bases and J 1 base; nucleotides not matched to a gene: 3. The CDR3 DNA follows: TGTGCCAGCAGCTTTCGGGGGGATTCCTACAATGAGCAGTTCTTC. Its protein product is CASSFRGDSYNEQFF.

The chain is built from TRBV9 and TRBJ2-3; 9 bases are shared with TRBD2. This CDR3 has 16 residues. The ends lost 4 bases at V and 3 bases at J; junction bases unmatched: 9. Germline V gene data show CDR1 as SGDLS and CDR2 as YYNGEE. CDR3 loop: CASSPLTSGLTDTQYF. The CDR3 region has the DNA TGTGCCAGCAGCCCTCTGACTAGCGGCTTAACAGATACGCAGTATTTT. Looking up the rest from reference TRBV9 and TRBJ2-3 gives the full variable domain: DSGVTQTPKHLITATGQRVTLRCSPRSGDLSVYWYQQSLDQGLQFLIQYYNGEERAKGNILERFSAQQFPDLHSELNLSSLELGDSALYFCASSPLTSGLTDTQYFGPGTRLTVL.

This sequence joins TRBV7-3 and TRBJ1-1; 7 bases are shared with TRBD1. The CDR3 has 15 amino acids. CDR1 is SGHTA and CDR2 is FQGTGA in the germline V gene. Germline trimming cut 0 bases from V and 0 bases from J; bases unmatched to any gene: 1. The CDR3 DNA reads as TGTGCCAGCAGCTTAACCGGGACAGTGAACACTGAAGCTTTCTTT. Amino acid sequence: CASSLTGTVNTEAFF. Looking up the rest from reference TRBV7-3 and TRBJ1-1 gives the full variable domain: GAGVSQTPSNKVTEKGKYVELRCDPISGHTALYWYRQSLGQGPEFLIYFQGTGAADDSGLPNDRFFAVRPEGSVSTLKIQRTERGDSAVYLCASSLTGTVNTEAFFGQGTRLTVV.

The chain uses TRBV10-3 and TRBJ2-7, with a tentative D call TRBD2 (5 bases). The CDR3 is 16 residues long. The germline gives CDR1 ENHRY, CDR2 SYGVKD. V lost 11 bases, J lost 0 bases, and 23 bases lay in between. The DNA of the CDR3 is TGTGCCGCCTCATCGAAAGGAGCGGATAGCTCCTACGAGCAGTACTTC. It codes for CAASSKGADSSYEQYF.